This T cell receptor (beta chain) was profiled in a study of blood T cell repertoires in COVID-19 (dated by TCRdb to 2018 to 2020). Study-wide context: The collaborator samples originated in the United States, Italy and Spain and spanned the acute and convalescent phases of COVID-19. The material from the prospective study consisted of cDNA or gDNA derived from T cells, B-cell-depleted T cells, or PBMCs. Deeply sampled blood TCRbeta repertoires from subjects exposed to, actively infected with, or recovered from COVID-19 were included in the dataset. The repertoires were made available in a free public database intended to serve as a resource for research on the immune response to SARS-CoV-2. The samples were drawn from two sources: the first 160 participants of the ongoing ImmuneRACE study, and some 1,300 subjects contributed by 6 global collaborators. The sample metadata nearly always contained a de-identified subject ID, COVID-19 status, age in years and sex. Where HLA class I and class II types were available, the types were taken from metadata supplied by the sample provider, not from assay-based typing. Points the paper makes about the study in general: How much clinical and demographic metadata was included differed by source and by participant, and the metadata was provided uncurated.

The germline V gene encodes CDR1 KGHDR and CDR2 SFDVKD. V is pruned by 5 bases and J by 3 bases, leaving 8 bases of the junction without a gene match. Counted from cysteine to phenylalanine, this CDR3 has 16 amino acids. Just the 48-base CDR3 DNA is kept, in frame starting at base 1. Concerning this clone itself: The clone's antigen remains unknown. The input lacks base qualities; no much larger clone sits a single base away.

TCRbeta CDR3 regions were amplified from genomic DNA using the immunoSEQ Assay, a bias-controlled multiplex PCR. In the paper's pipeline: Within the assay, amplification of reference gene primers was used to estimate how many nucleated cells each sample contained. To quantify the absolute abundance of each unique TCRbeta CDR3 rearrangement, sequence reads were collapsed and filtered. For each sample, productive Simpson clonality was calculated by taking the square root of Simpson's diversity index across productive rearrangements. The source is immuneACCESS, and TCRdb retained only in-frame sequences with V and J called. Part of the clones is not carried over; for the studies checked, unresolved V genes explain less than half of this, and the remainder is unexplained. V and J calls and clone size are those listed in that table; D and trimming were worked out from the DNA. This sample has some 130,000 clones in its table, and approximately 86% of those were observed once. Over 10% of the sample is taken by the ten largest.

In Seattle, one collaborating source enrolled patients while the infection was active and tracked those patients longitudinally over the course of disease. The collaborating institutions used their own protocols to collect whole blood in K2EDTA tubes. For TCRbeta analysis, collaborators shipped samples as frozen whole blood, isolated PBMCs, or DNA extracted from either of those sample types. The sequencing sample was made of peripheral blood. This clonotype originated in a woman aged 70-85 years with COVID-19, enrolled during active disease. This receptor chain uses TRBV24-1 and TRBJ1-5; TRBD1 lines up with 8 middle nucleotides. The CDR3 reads CATSVGTGAHNQPQHF. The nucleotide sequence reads TGTGCCACCAGTGTCGGGACAGGCGCACACAATCAGCCCCAGCATTTT.